This T cell receptor beta chain was recorded in a study of OX40 agonist ivuxolimab in advanced cancers. Germline-derived CDR1 and CDR2 are SGHDN and FVKESK. The germline V and J ends were trimmed by 0 bases and 4 bases, with 4 bases remaining between them. The CDR3 has 13 amino acids. Sequencing was performed with immunoSEQ multiplex PCR; in TCRdb, only in-frame clones are kept and a portion is missing. Of about 79,000 clones listed, around 93% were seen once; the top ten hold around 10%. The genes are TRBV14 and TRBJ2-1; no definite D call. This sample comprised CD4+ or CD8+ T cells sorted from blood, obtained in a trial of the OX40 agonist ivuxolimab. The source of this sequence is an adult with an advanced solid tumor such as melanoma, head and neck, liver or kidney cancer. The CDR3 bases are TGTGCCAGCAGCCAAGAAAGGTACAATGAGCAGTTCTTC. Translation gives CASSQERYNEQFF.